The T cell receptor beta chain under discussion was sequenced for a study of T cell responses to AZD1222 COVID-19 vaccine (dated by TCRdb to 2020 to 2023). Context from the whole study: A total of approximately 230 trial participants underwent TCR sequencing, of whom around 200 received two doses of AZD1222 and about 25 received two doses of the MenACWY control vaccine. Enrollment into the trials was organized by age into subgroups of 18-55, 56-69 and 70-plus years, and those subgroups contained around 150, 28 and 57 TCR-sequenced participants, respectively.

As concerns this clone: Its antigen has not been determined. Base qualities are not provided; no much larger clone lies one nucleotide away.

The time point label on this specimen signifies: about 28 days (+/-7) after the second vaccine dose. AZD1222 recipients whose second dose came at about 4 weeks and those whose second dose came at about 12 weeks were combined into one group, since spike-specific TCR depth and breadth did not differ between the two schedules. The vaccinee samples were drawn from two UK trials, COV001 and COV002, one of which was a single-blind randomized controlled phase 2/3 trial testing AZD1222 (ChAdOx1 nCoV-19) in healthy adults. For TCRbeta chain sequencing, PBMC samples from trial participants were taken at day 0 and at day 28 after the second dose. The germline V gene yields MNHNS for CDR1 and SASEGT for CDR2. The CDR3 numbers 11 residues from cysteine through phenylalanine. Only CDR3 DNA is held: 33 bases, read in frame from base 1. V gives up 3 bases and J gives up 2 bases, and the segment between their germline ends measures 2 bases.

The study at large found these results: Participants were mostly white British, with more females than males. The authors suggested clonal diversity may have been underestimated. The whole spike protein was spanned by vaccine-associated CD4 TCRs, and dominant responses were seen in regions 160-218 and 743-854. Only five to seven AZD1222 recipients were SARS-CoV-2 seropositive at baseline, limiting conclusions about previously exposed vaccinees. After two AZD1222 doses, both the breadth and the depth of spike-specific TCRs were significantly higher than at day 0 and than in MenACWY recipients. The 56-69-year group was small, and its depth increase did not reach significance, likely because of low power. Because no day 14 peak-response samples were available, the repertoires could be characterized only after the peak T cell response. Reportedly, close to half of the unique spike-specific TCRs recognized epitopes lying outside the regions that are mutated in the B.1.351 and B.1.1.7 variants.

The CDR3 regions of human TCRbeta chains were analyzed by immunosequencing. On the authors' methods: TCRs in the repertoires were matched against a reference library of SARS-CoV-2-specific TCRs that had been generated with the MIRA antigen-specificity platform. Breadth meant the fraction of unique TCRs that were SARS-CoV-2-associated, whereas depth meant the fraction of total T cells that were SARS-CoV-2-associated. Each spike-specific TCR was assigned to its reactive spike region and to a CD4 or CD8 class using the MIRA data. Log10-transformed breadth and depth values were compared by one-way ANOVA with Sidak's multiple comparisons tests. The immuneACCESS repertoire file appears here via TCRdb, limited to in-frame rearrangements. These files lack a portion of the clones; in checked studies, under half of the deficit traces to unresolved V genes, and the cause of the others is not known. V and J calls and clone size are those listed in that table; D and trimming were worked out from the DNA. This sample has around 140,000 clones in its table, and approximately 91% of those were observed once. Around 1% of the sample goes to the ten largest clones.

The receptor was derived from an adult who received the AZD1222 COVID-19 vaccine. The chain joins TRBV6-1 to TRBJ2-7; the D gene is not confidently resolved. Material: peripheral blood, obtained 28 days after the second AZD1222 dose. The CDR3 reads CASSDTYEQYF. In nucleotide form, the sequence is TGTGCCAGCAGTGACACCTACGAGCAGTACTTC.